The 5 T cell receptor beta chains below come from one sample, sequenced in a study of T cell clonality in common variable immunodeficiency. Points from the study as a whole: In common variable immunodeficiency, TCR beta chains reportedly carried fewer deletions and N-nucleotide insertions.

Profiled with immunoSEQ multiplex PCR; TCRdb holds only in-frame clones, not every one. The specimen gives 30,000 to 40,000 clones without singletons; the ten biggest hold around 6.4%. These receptors have no known antigen. The source material was peripheral blood mononuclear cells. The receptors come from a human donor with common variable immunodeficiency.

Concerning this clone itself: The read falls 3 residues short of the CDR3 end, and the missing part is taken from the germline J gene. This chain joins TRBV6-2 or TRBV6-3 and TRBJ2-1; 13 nucleotides agree with TRBD2. This CDR3 comprises 14 residues. The V segment lost 6 bases and the J segment 7 bases; nucleotides outside the gene matches: 3. Per the germline V gene, CDR1 is MNHEY and CDR2 is SVGEGT. The CDR3 bases that were read are TGTGCCAGCAGCCGACTAGCGGGAGGTAATGAG. Residues: CASSRLAGGNE. The CDR3 in its entirety is CASSRLAGGNEQFF.

This clone was picked up many times. Coverage ceases 3 residues before the CDR3 finishes, and the germline J gene fills in the end. The chain employs TRBV29-1 and TRBJ2-3; D may be TRBD1 (6 bases). Between the trimmed V and J ends, which lost 4 bases and 0 bases, there was a span of 8 bases. Germline-derived CDR1 and CDR2 are SQVTM and ANQGSEA. The CDR3 covers 13 residues. CDR3 DNA (partial): TGCAGCGTTGCGGGACAAAGCACAGATACG. Translating it yields CSVAGQSTDT. Given in full, the CDR3 is CSVAGQSTDTQYF.

This clone was seen a few times. Coverage ceases 3 residues before the CDR3 finishes, and the germline J gene fills in the end. The chain employs TRBV18 and TRBJ1-4; no firm D call. Germline V gene lookup returns CDR1 KGHSH and CDR2 LQKENI. The CDR3 is made up of 13 amino acids. The V end lost 6 bases, the J end lost 0 bases, and 5 bases lay between the germline ends. The CDR3 protein is CASSKATNEKLFF. Partial CDR3 DNA: TGTGCCAGCTCGAAGGCAACTAATGAAAAA.

Details on this clone: The read is 3 residues too short to cover the CDR3 end, so that end is filled in from the germline J gene. This chain connects TRBV13 to TRBJ1-2; tentatively, D is TRBD1 (5 bases). Trimming stripped 0 bases from V and 2 bases from J, with 13 bases between. The CDR3 is 16 residues long. Germline-derived CDR1 and CDR2 are PRHDT and FYEKMQ (reference sequence). The CDR3 loop is CASSLGSRELNYGYTF. The CDR3 DNA, read in part, is TGTGCCAGCAGCTTAGGTAGCAGGGAACTCAACTATGGC.

This clone ranks as medium-sized. The DNA ends 3 residues before the CDR3 does, and the rest of the CDR3 is filled in from the germline J gene. This chain connects TRBV30 to TRBJ1-1; 8 bases map to TRBD1. CDR3 length: 14 residues. Germline V gene data show CDR1 as GTSNPN and CDR2 as SVGIG (reference sequence). V trimming: 5 bases; J trimming: 0 bases; junction bases outside the gene matches: 5. CDR3 region: CAWDPGQVNTEAFF. The covered CDR3 bases are TGTGCCTGGGACCCGGGACAGGTGAACACTGAA.